This T cell receptor (beta chain) comes out of a study of Graves' ophthalmopathy and Graves' hyperthyroidism. Across the study: The study drew peripheral blood at initial diagnosis, before any treatment.

The authors amplified TCR beta CDR3 regions from RNA transcripts. A first-round RT-PCR used HTBI primers, followed by a second-round multiplex PCR. TCRdb fed the multiplex PCR reads into MiXCR, producing one record per CDR3 protein. This sample has approximately 640,000 distinct CDR3 sequences, with about 40% found just once. The sequencing input was peripheral blood. This clonotype was sampled from an adult man with Graves' ophthalmopathy.

CDR3 residues: CSARGHSVSGNTIYF. CDR3 in DNA: TGCAGTGCTAGGGGACATTCGGTTTCTGGAAACACCATATATTTT. The rearrangement uses TRBV20-1 and TRBJ1-3, with D maybe TRBD1 (6 bases). Trimming shortened V by 3 bases and J by 1 base, and 13 bases separated the two germline ends. The CDR3 extends over 15 amino acids. Germline-derived CDR1 and CDR2 are DFQATT and SNEGSKA (reference sequence).